Sequencing of this TCR beta chain was carried out in a study of T cell repertoires in cytomegalovirus infection. Study summary: Based on public TCR beta signatures, there were indications of CMV infection and of a matching HLA type.

This clonotype was counted ten times or more. Its matching antigen is unknown. TCRdb analysed the reads with MiXCR anew, one entry per CDR3 protein. Of some 97,000 distinct CDR3 sequences in the sample, 23% were seen once. V lost 6 bases, J lost 7 bases, and 5 bases stayed unmatched. Germline V CDR1 and CDR2: MDHEN, SYDVKM. CDR3 length equals 14 residues. Whole-study findings and limits: Of the TCR beta families, the public ones yielded a cumulative frequency that identified carriers of CMV plus the relevant HLA. HLA-C-restricted CMV-specific TCR beta clonotypes were dominant in the ex vivo response.

This chain uses TRBV28 with TRBJ1-4; 10 nucleotides line up with TRBD1. What was sequenced was CD8+ T cells from PBMCs. This sequence was found in a human donor in good health (CMV status not recorded). Some clones in this sample may be carry-over from other donors' samples. This CDR3 reads CASSSDRGPEKLFF. The CDR3 DNA is TGTGCCAGCAGCTCCGACAGGGGGCCTGAAAAACTGTTTTTT.